This T cell receptor beta chain was captured by sequencing in a study of CD8 T cells in Susac syndrome. Between the trimmed V and J ends, which lost 6 bases and 5 bases, there was a span of 16 bases. CDR3 length: 14 residues. Random hexamers were used to reverse transcribe the RNA input (about 0.45 to 1 ug). Amplification of TCR beta CDR3 was carried out by immunoSEQ multiplex PCR, which covered 54 Vbeta and 13 Jbeta segments. TCRdb called the immunoSEQ multiplex PCR reads again in MiXCR, with one record for every CDR3 protein. Here the sample spans 250,000 to 350,000 distinct CDR3 sequences, around 83% being singletons.

The receptor was derived from a human donor with multiple sclerosis. The chain uses TRBV12-3 or TRBV12-4 and TRBJ1-1; perhaps TRBD1 as D (6 bases). The sequenced sample was CD8+ T cells from PBMCs. CDR3 region: CASSTTGRKTEAFF. The CDR3 region has the DNA TGTGCCAGCAGCACTACAGGGAGGAAGACTGAAGCTTTCTTT.